One and the same sample provided the 3 T cell receptor beta chains below, sequenced in a study of spatial heterogeneity in lung cancer. One entry per CDR3 protein results from TCRdb running MiXCR on the 5' RACE reads. The sample records 110,000 or so distinct CDR3 sequences, about 10% being singletons. This sample's time point: blood at routine non-recurrence follow-up after resection. The source material was PBMCs, sampled at follow-up. All receptors derive from a female donor with early-stage non-small cell lung cancer.

The J gene is TRBJ1-6, the V gene TRBV7-9, with D uncertain. Trimming removed 4 bases at V and 2 bases at J, with 6 bases between. Per the germline V gene, CDR1 is SEHNR and CDR2 is FQNEAQ (reference sequence). This CDR3 has 14 amino acids. CDR3 region: CASSSAAYNSPLHF. The CDR3 DNA is TGTGCCAGCAGCTCCGCCGCCTATAATTCACCCCTCCACTTT.

This clonotype was counted ten times or more. The CDR3 DNA reads TGTGCCAGCAGCTTAGGTGGTGGCAGGAACAGAAATGGCTACACCTTC. Translation: CASSLGGGRNRNGYTF. J is TRBJ1-2 and V is TRBV7-6; no reliable D call. The germline V gene encodes CDR1 SGHVS and CDR2 FNYEAQ. This CDR3 has 16 amino acids. The V end was cut by 1 base, the J end by 6 bases, with 18 bases between.

This clonotype was observed a handful of times. J is TRBJ2-3 and V is TRBV27; D ambiguous. The CDR3 is made up of 13 amino acids. CDR1 is MNHEY, CDR2 SMNVEV, per germline (reference sequence). Trimming removed 0 bases at V and 4 bases at J, with 5 bases between. CDR3 amino acids: CASSLSMPDTQYF. The DNA of the CDR3 is TGTGCCAGCAGTTTATCGATGCCAGATACGCAGTATTTT.